Described below is a single T cell receptor beta chain sequence and its context. Patients had HPV-negative, locally advanced oral cavity squamous cell carcinoma. This entry comes from a study of neoadjuvant anti-PD-1 for oral cavity cancer. Study-wide background: Before surgery, most patients got three to four biweekly 3 mg/kg nivolumab doses. Patients without progression got a fourth dose around day 43.

Generated by immunoSEQ multiplex PCR, the TCRdb table keeps only in-frame clones and is missing some. This table holds about 15,000 clones, over 55% found once. Trimming took 4 bases from V and 6 from J, leaving 7 bases between them. CDR1 is LNHDA and CDR2 is SQIVND in the germline V gene (reference sequence). The CDR3 covers 13 residues. The material sequenced was PBMCs, taken before nivolumab (anti-PD-1) treatment. V gene TRBV19 combines with J gene TRBJ1-6; unclear D gene. This sequence originates from a person between 40 and 79 years old with oral cavity squamous cell carcinoma. CDR3 in DNA: TGTGCCAGTAGTAACAGCTTTAATTCACCCCTCCACTTT. Encoded protein: CASSNSFNSPLHF.